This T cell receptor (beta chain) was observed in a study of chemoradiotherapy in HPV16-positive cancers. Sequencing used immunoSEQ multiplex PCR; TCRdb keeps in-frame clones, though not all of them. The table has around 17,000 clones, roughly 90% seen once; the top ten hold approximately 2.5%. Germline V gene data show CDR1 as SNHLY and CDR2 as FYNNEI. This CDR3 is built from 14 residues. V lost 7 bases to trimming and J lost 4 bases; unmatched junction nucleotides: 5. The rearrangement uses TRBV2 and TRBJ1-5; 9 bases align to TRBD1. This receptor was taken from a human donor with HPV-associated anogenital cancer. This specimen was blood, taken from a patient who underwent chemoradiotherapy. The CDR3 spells CASKATGGNQPQHF. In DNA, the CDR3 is TGTGCCAGCAAAGCGACAGGGGGAAATCAGCCCCAGCATTTT.